This record looks at one TCR beta chain sequence and its context. Its antigen is not identified. Sequenced by immunoSEQ multiplex PCR; TCRdb stores in-frame clones only, minus some. This sample yields about 28,000 clones, of which 85% to 95% are seen a single time; about 30% belongs to the top ten. These data are taken from a study of OX40 agonist ivuxolimab in advanced cancers. Study as a whole: Clinicians treated patients with ivuxolimab, an agonistic anti-OX40 (CD134) antibody. Patients undergoing dose escalation presented with hepatocellular carcinoma, melanoma, renal cell or head and neck cancer. Study-level points and caveats: CD4+ and CD8+ blood T cells expanded clonally by week 6 at 0.1 to 3.0 mg/kg.

Germline V gene data show CDR1 as SNHLY and CDR2 as FYNNEI. The length of the CDR3 is 17 residues. The ends were cut back, 1 base at V and 0 bases at J, with 12 bases in the middle. Here the sequenced sample was CD4+ or CD8+ T cells sorted from blood, taken in a trial of the OX40 agonist ivuxolimab. This TCR came from an adult with an advanced solid tumor such as melanoma, head and neck, liver or kidney cancer. The V gene is TRBV2, the J gene TRBJ1-4; D uncertain. In DNA, the CDR3 is TGTGCCAGCAGTGAAGGTCAAGGAAGTGCAACTAATGAAAAACTGTTTTTT. Its protein product is CASSEGQGSATNEKLFF.